The text below deals with one TCR beta chain. It has no known antigen specificity. Qualities for individual bases were not recorded, and no much larger clone is one base off. The immunoSEQ Assay, a bias-controlled multiplex PCR, was used to amplify TCRbeta CDR3 regions from genomic DNA. The authors processed their data as follows. The number of nucleated cells in each sample was estimated from the amplification of reference gene primers within the assay. Sequence reads were collapsed and filtered to measure the absolute abundance of every unique TCRbeta CDR3 rearrangement. Productive Simpson clonality was computed per sample as the square root of Simpson's diversity index over productive rearrangements. Sourced from immuneACCESS, this table was stored by TCRdb with only in-frame sequences that have V and J called. A share of the clones is absent; for the studies checked, an unresolved V gene accounts for under half, and the remainder has no known explanation. That table gives V, J and clone size, and the DNA gave D and trimming. In this sample the table shows about 64,000 clones, 70% to 90% of which occur a single time. The top ten hold 0.9% to 1.5% of the sample.

The germline V gene (reference sequence) yields SGHNT for CDR1 and YYREEE for CDR2. V lost 4 bases and J lost 0 bases; the stretch between them is 11 bases long. From the cysteine through the phenylalanine, the CDR3 covers 14 amino acids. The sequence is cut down to CDR3 DNA, 42 bases in frame from base 1. This specimen belongs to a study of blood T cell repertoires in COVID-19 (dated by TCRdb to the early 2020s). Broadly, across the study: Samples covering the acute and convalescent phases of COVID-19 were provided by collaborators in the United States, Italy and Spain. Samples came from the ongoing ImmuneRACE study (first 160 participants) plus 1,254 subjects from 6 global collaborators. Sample metadata almost always included a de-identified subject ID, COVID-19 status, age in years and sex. Deeply sampled blood TCRbeta repertoires from subjects exposed to, actively infected with, or recovered from COVID-19 were included in the dataset. Where available, HLA class I and class II types were taken from metadata supplied by the sample provider and were not determined by assay-based typing. The prospective study material was composed of cDNA or gDNA derived from T cells, B-cell-depleted T cells, or PBMCs. The repertoires were made available in a free public database intended to serve as a resource for research on the immune response to SARS-CoV-2. Overall study outcomes, separate from this receptor: How much clinical and demographic metadata was included differed by source and by participant, and the metadata was provided uncurated.

Collaborating institutions collected whole blood in K2EDTA tubes following their own protocols. For TCRbeta analysis, collaborators shipped samples as frozen whole blood, isolated PBMCs, or DNA extracted from either of those sample types. This receptor was identified in a man aged 40-49 years with acute or convalescent COVID-19. The specimen sequenced was peripheral blood. This receptor chain uses TRBV5-4 and TRBJ2-7, and the D gene may be TRBD2, 5 bases matching. Here the CDR3 is given as CASSPAAGSYEQYF. The DNA sequence is given as TGTGCCAGCAGCCCGGCGGCGGGCTCCTACGAGCAGTACTTC.